Presented here are 31 T cell receptor beta chains from one specimen sequenced in a study of cytomegalovirus exposure and HLA in healthy donors. PCR employed 60 Vbeta and 13 Jbeta primers. The repertoire was sequenced with immunoSEQ multiplex PCR; TCRdb's copy has only in-frame clones and lacks some. The data contain 85,000 to 100,000 clones, about four fifths of them seen just once; the ten biggest clones take up 4.1%. Input material: PBMCs. Source of these receptors: a woman aged 40 to 55 in good health and CMV-seropositive.

The chain links TRBV7-2 to TRBJ2-7, with a possible D match to TRBD2 (7 bases). Germline V lookup: CDR1 SGHTA, CDR2 FQGNSA. The CDR3 is made up of 13 amino acids. V lost 5 bases and J lost 4, with 12 bases in between. Here the CDR3 DNA reads TGTGCCAGCAGCCCGGGGGGCGGGTACGAGCAGTACTTC. Amino acids: CASSPGGGYEQYF.

The rearrangement links TRBV19 to TRBJ2-4, with TRBD2 matching over 7 bases. V shed 3 bases, J shed 1 base, and the junction held 24 bases outside the gene matches. This CDR3 region has 22 residues. Germline loops: CDR1 LNHDA, CDR2 SQIVND (reference sequence). The CDR3, as DNA: TGTGCCAGTAGTATCCCGGGGGTTGATGGCGGGAGAGAGGTGGAGGCCAAAAACATTCAGTACTTC. Its protein product is CASSIPGVDGGREVEAKNIQYF. Together with reference TRBV19 and TRBJ2-4, the CDR3 gives the full variable domain: DGGITQSPKYLFRKEGQNVTLSCEQNLNHDAMYWYRQDPGQGLRLIYYSQIVNDFQKGDIAEGYSVSREKKESFPLTVTSAQKNPTAFYLCASSIPGVDGGREVEAKNIQYFGAGTRLSVL.

Comments on this clone: One end of the junction is discordant with germline, which a read error may explain. The V and J genes are TRBV7-9 and TRBJ2-3; possible D gene TRBD2, 5 bases. The CDR3 consists of 14 residues. The V gene's germline CDR1 is SEHNR and CDR2 FQNEAQ (reference sequence). Here the CDR3 DNA reads TGTTCCAGCAGCCCCTACGGGCGGGCAGATACGCAGTATTTT. Amino acid sequence: CSSSPYGRADTQYF.

A note on this clone: Germline and junction disagree at one end, which may indicate a read error. This rearrangement joins TRBV4-2 to TRBJ1-1; no clear D gene. Germline values: CDR1 LGHNA, CDR2 YNFKEQ. CDR3 length: 15 residues. CDR3 amino acids: CAGSQDGWSSTEAFF. DNA of the CDR3: TGTGCCGGCAGCCAAGATGGCTGGAGTTCCACTGAAGCTTTCTTT.

The chain links TRBV4-1 to TRBJ2-5, with 11 bases matching TRBD2. Per the germline V gene, CDR1 is MGHRA and CDR2 is YSYEKL. There are 18 residues in the CDR3. Trimming at V came to 0 bases and at J to 7 bases, leaving 13 bases not matched to a gene. The CDR3 DNA is TGCGCCAGCAGCCAAGAAATAACTAGCGGGAGTAAATTGGGGACCCAGTACTTC. Protein product: CASSQEITSGSKLGTQYF.

The chain combines TRBV18 with TRBJ1-1; D is unclear. Between the trimmed V and J ends, which lost 5 bases and 1 base, there was a span of 11 bases. CDR1 and CDR2 from the germline V gene are KGHSH and LQKENI. The CDR3 is made up of 14 amino acids. CDR3 nucleotides: TGTGCCAGCTCATCCGGGCGGGAGAACACTGAAGCTTTCTTT. This sequence encodes CASSSGRENTEAFF.

The chain employs TRBV5-1 and TRBJ2-3, with TRBD2 matching 14 bases. With 9 bases clipped from V and 4 bases from J, the junction kept 13 bases outside the gene matches. This CDR3 comprises 17 residues. From germline, CDR1 is SGHRS and CDR2 YFSETQ. The CDR3 nucleotides are TGCGCCAACCCCGAGAAGGGACTAGCGGGAGAAGCAGATACGCAGTATTTT. It encodes CANPEKGLAGEADTQYF. The variable domain in full, with the rest retrieved from reference TRBV5-1 and TRBJ2-3, is KAGVTQTPRYLIKTRGQQVTLSCSPISGHRSVSWYQQTPGQGLQFLFEYFSETQRNKGNFPGRFSGRQFSNSRSEMNVSTLELGDSALYLCANPEKGLAGEADTQYFGPGTRLTVL.

The chain links TRBV6-6 to TRBJ2-3, with a weak D call TRBD2 (5 bases). CDR1 MNHNY and CDR2 SVGAGI come from the germline V gene (reference sequence). V was clipped by 2 bases and J by 6 bases, with 9 bases between them. There are 13 residues in the CDR3. CDR3 nucleotide sequence: TGTGCCAGCAGTTACACGAGGGCGGATACGCAGTATTTT. Its protein product is CASSYTRADTQYF.

This clone showed up just a few times. This rearrangement joins TRBV7-3 to TRBJ2-2, with D tentatively TRBD2 (6 bases). The CDR3 has 14 residues. The germline CDR1 and CDR2 sequences are SGHTA and FQGTGA. V was cut by 2 bases and J by 4 bases, with 8 bases left in between. CDR3 protein: CASSLGRSTGELFF. In DNA, the CDR3 is TGTGCCAGCAGCTTAGGGAGGTCCACCGGGGAGCTGTTTTTT.

The J gene is TRBJ1-2, the V gene TRBV11-3; the D gene is possibly TRBD1 (6 bases). The CDR3 is 15 residues long. V shed 5 bases and J shed 2 bases, with 15 bases lying between them. CDR1 SGHNT and CDR2 YENEEA come from the germline V gene. The CDR3 reads CASSAREGENYGYTF. CDR3 nucleotide sequence: TGTGCCAGCAGCGCCCGGGAGGGGGAAAACTATGGCTACACCTTC.

J is TRBJ2-5 and V is TRBV25-1, with 10 bases lining up with TRBD2. Germline values: CDR1 MGHDK, CDR2 SYGVNS. The V gene end was trimmed by 5 bases and the J gene end by 1 base; junction bases not matched to a gene: 7. The CDR3 totals 16 residues. CDR3 protein: CASSPLGLALQETQYF. The DNA for the CDR3 is TGTGCCAGCAGTCCCCTGGGACTAGCGCTCCAAGAGACCCAGTACTTC.

The chain couples TRBV11-2 to TRBJ1-4, with D possibly being TRBD1 (5 bases). Germline lookup yields CDR1 SGHAT and CDR2 FQNNGV. V lost 0 bases, J lost 7 bases, and 9 bases lay in between. CDR3 length equals 14 residues. CDR3 bases: TGTGCCAGCAGCTTAGACCAGGGAAGTGAAAAACTGTTTTTT. Translating gives CASSLDQGSEKLFF.

The V gene is TRBV28, the J gene TRBJ1-5; the D gene is possibly TRBD1 (5 bases). This CDR3 is 12 amino acids long. V was clipped by 6 bases and J by 8 bases, with 11 bases between them. Germline V lookup: CDR1 MDHEN, CDR2 SYDVKM. Written as DNA, the CDR3 is TGTGCCAGCAGACGACTAGGGGAGCCCCAGCATTTT. This translates into CASRRLGEPQHF.

The chain carries TRBV28 and TRBJ1-4; TRBD1 matches 9 bases. Trimming removed 2 bases from V and 0 bases from J; junction bases left unmatched: 13. The germline gives CDR1 MDHEN, CDR2 SYDVKM. The CDR3 length is 20 residues. In DNA form, the CDR3 reads TGTGCCAGCAGTTTAATTGGGACAGGGATTAGGGGAGCAACTAATGAAAAACTGTTTTTT. Protein product: CASSLIGTGIRGATNEKLFF.

This chain uses TRBV6-5 with TRBJ2-7, with 8 positions matching TRBD1. Per the germline V gene, CDR1 is MNHEY and CDR2 is SVGAGI. Germline trimming cut 5 bases from V and 2 bases from J; bases unmatched to any gene: 5. This CDR3 spans 14 amino acids. Written as DNA, the CDR3 is TGTGCCAGCAGTCCCAGGGGGCGAGCCTACGAGCAGTACTTC. It encodes CASSPRGRAYEQYF.

The CDR3 loop is CASSFGSSGTQETQYF. The CDR3 nucleotides are TGCGCCAGCAGCTTTGGGTCTAGCGGGACCCAAGAGACCCAGTACTTC. The chain links TRBV5-1 to TRBJ2-5, with 9 bases matching TRBD2. The CDR3 runs to 16 residues. Trimming cost V 2 bases and J 1 base; bases outside gene matches: 6. Per the germline V gene, CDR1 is SGHRS and CDR2 is YFSETQ. The entire variable domain, with the rest obtained from reference TRBV5-1 and TRBJ2-5, is as follows: KAGVTQTPRYLIKTRGQQVTLSCSPISGHRSVSWYQQTPGQGLQFLFEYFSETQRNKGNFPGRFSGRQFSNSRSEMNVSTLELGDSALYLCASSFGSSGTQETQYFGPGTRLLVL.

This clone was found a few times. V usage is TRBV4-1 and J usage is TRBJ2-7; D gene ambiguous. This CDR3 contains 14 residues. Deletions cut 0 bases from V and 5 bases from J, with 11 bases between. Germline V lookup: CDR1 MGHRA, CDR2 YSYEKL. CDR3 sequence reads: CASSQDPRRDEQYF. The CDR3 DNA sequence: TGCGCCAGCAGCCAAGATCCCCGCCGGGACGAGCAGTACTTC.

The rearrangement links TRBV27 to TRBJ2-1, with 7 bases aligning to TRBD2. This CDR3 contains 14 residues. J gave up 2 bases and V 3 bases, and 1 base lay outside the gene matches. Germline assignment: CDR1 MNHEY and CDR2 SMNVEV (reference sequence). The CDR3 spells CASSFAGAYNEQFF. The DNA of the CDR3 is TGTGCCAGCAGTTTCGCGGGAGCCTACAATGAGCAGTTCTTC.

The chain uses TRBV30 and TRBJ2-3; TRBD2 is a possible D gene (6 bases). The germline gives CDR1 GTSNPN, CDR2 SVGIG (reference sequence). The CDR3 sequence is 13 residues long. Here the CDR3 reads CAGSSDSTDTQYF. CDR3 coding DNA: TGTGCAGGATCTAGCGACAGCACAGATACGCAGTATTTT.

The table lists this clone with a count of one. This chain connects TRBV2 to TRBJ1-2, with D possibly matching TRBD1 (6 bases). CDR3 length: 11 amino acids. Germline V lookup: CDR1 SNHLY, CDR2 FYNNEI. V was clipped by 2 bases and J by 8 bases, with 6 bases between them. The CDR3 coding sequence is TGTGCCAGCAGTGAAACAGGGGGCTACACCTTC. It specifies CASSETGGYTF.

This chain joins TRBV7-3 and TRBJ1-1, with 7 nucleotides matching TRBD1. J lost 0 bases, V lost 5 bases, and 3 bases had no gene match. Germline CDR1 reads SGHTA; CDR2 reads FQGTGA. The CDR3 sequence is 14 residues long. The CDR3 spells CASSPTGMNTEAFF. Written as DNA, the CDR3 is TGTGCCAGCAGCCCGACAGGGATGAACACTGAAGCTTTCTTT.

The J gene is TRBJ1-4, the V gene TRBV6-1, with D maybe TRBD1 (5 bases). V was trimmed by 5 bases and J by 8 bases, leaving 12 bases between them. From germline, CDR1 is MNHNS and CDR2 SASEGT. The CDR3 extends over 13 amino acids. CDR3: CASSPRRGEKLFF. The CDR3 coding sequence is TGTGCCAGCAGTCCCCGAAGGGGAGAAAAACTGTTTTTT.

This chain links TRBV7-9 with TRBJ1-2; TRBD1 might be the D (6 bases). From germline, CDR1 is SEHNR and CDR2 FQNEAQ (reference sequence). The CDR3 is 13 residues long. The V end was cut by 3 bases, the J end by 4 bases, with 9 bases between. The CDR3 reads CASSFIGGYGYTF. DNA for the CDR3: TGTGCCAGCAGCTTCATAGGGGGCTATGGCTACACCTTC.

The gene calls are TRBV4-1 and TRBJ2-7; possible D gene TRBD2, 5 bases. The V gene lost 3 bases and the J gene lost 7 bases, with 19 bases spanning the gap. The CDR3 has 15 amino acids. CDR1 is MGHRA and CDR2 is YSYEKL in the germline V gene. For the CDR3, the DNA is TGCGCCAGCAGCCACGAGGACGGAGGCCTTTGGGAGCAGTACTTC. Translating gives CASSHEDGGLWEQYF.

This clone was recorded a few times. The chain carries TRBV9 and TRBJ2-5; maybe TRBD1 (5 bases). Germline values: CDR1 SGDLS, CDR2 YYNGEE. Trimming cost V 2 bases and J 5 bases, with 13 bases left between them. This CDR3 has 14 amino acids. CDR3 nucleotides: TGTGCCAGCAGCGTTTCTACAGGAGAGGAGACCCAGTACTTC. Encoded protein: CASSVSTGEETQYF.

The chain uses TRBV4-1 and TRBJ2-3; 12 bases fit TRBD2. There are 13 residues in the CDR3. V dropped 2 bases and J dropped 14; count of bases not matched to a gene: 5. The germline CDR1 and CDR2 sequences are MGHRA and YSYEKL. The CDR3 region is CASSQPGLAGMYF. Here the CDR3 DNA reads TGCGCCAGCAGCCAACCCGGACTAGCGGGAATGTATTTT.

This clone has only a few counts. The chain has TRBV19 and TRBJ2-1, with D possibly TRBD2 on 6 matching bases. The length of the CDR3 is 13 residues. Germline CDR1 is LNHDA and CDR2 is SQIVND (reference sequence). The V gene lost 4 bases and the J gene lost 4 bases, with 8 bases spanning the gap. The CDR3 DNA reads TGTGCCAGTAGTAGGGCGGGATACAATGAGCAGTTCTTC. The encoded protein is CASSRAGYNEQFF.

The V and J genes are TRBV2 and TRBJ1-2; D is perhaps TRBD1 (6 bases). The CDR3 has 12 amino acids. V lost 3 bases and J lost 8, with 10 bases in between. Looked up from germline, CDR1 is SNHLY and CDR2 is FYNNEI. The CDR3, as DNA: TGTGCCAGCAGTGAGGACAGAGGGGGCTACACCTTC. This codes for CASSEDRGGYTF.

The rearrangement joins TRBV4-2 to TRBJ2-5; D possibly corresponds to TRBD2 (6 bases). The V gene's germline CDR1 is LGHNA and CDR2 YNFKEQ. Deletions cut 4 bases from V and 7 bases from J, with 19 bases between. There are 15 residues in the CDR3. The CDR3, as DNA: TGTGCCAGCAGCCCAGAGGAGGGGACTGGGAGGACCCAGTACTTC. This sequence encodes CASSPEEGTGRTQYF.

This chain joins TRBV6-1 and TRBJ2-5; D is perhaps TRBD2 (7 bases). The last part of the DNA fits TRBJ2-7 better; the J call may be wrong. This CDR3 region has 13 residues. Per the germline V gene, CDR1 is MNHNS and CDR2 is SASEGT. CDR3 region: CASRGAGKYEQYF. CDR3 DNA sequence: TGTGCCAGCCGGGGGGCAGGGAAGTACGAGCAGTACTTC.

This clone was found a few times. This chain connects TRBV14 to TRBJ2-7; D perhaps matches TRBD1 (6 bases). This CDR3 has 14 residues. CDR1 and CDR2 (germline): SGHDN, FVKESK. Trimming took 5 bases from V and 0 from J, leaving 11 bases between them. The CDR3 bases are TGTGCCAGCAGCATTCTAGGGGGCTCCTACGAGCAGTACTTC. This gives the protein CASSILGGSYEQYF. The entire variable domain, with the rest obtained from reference TRBV14 and TRBJ2-7, is as follows: EAGVTQFPSHSVIEKGQTVTLRCDPISGHDNLYWYRRVMGKEIKFLLHFVKESKQDESGMPNNRFLAERTGGTYSTLKVQPAELEDSGVYFCASSILGGSYEQYFGPGTRLTVT.